This T cell receptor (beta chain) is drawn from a study of Ad26.COV2.S vaccination and SARS-CoV-2 variants. Treatment of the sample: roughly 18 received Ad26.COV2.S at low or high dose, single or two shots; roughly five received placebo; per-sample allocation not given. Day 63 after the first vaccine or placebo injection was the time point for sampling. Overall study findings and caveats: Spike-specific responses of CD8+ and CD4+ T cells were reported to display substantial breadth after vaccination.

Details on this clone: The antigen remains undetermined.

Trimming shortened V by 2 bases and J by 5 bases, and 10 bases separated the two germline ends. The CDR3 is 12 amino acids. CDR1 GTSNPN and CDR2 SVGIG come from the germline V gene (reference sequence). TCRdb's copy holds only in-frame clones and misses some; the assay was immunoSEQ multiplex PCR. The sample holds about 320,000 clones, about 82% seen once. This sample comprised peripheral blood, obtained in a trial of Ad26.COV2.S vaccine versus placebo. This sequence originates from a person between 18 and 60 years old who received the Ad26.COV2.S COVID-19 vaccine or a placebo. V and J are TRBV30 and TRBJ2-7; D is ambiguous. The CDR3 DNA reads as TGTGCCTGGAGTAAAACGAGCCACGAGCAGTACTTC. Translation gives CAWSKTSHEQYF.